This is a list of T cell receptor beta chains from one sample in a study of shared clonotypes between healthy human individuals. Repertoires were generated with immunoSEQ multiplex PCR, while TCRdb's copy carries only in-frame clones and drops some. The table shows roughly 550,000 clones, with nearly 97% occurring only once. Sequences were obtained from naive CD8+ T cells sorted from blood. The receptors derive from a woman aged 25 to 45 in good health. Both conserved end residues are part of each CDR3. D genes are given only for firm matches. Not every row has a clone size; where given, it reads once, few, many or a size class.

V: TRBV6-5; J: TRBJ2-7; size: -; D: -; CDR3: CASSYLSGDEQYF; DNA: TGTGCCAGCAGTTACCTTAGTGGAGACGAGCAGTACTTC
V: TRBV5-6; J: TRBJ2-3; size: once; D: TRBD2; CDR3: CASSSRREGHADTQYF; DNA: TGTGCCAGCAGCTCAAGGAGGGAGGGCCACGCAGATACGCAGTATTTT
V: TRBV10-3; J: TRBJ2-5; size: -; D: TRBD2; CDR3: CAIRPSGGEGTQYF; DNA: TGTGCCATCAGGCCTAGCGGGGGGGAGGGGACCCAGTACTTC
V: TRBV2; J: TRBJ1-5; size: -; D: -; CDR3: CASSERNNQPQHF; DNA: TGTGCCAGCAGTGAGAGAAACAATCAGCCCCAGCATTTT
V: TRBV7-9; J: TRBJ1-1; size: -; D: -; CDR3: CASSLYVTEAFF; DNA: TGTGCCAGCAGCTTATATGTCACTGAAGCTTTCTTT
V: TRBV27; J: TRBJ2-7; size: -; D: -; CDR3: CASSLFGQNYEQYF; DNA: TGTGCCAGCAGTTTATTCGGCCAGAACTACGAGCAGTACTTC
V: TRBV2; J: TRBJ2-1; size: -; D: TRBD2; CDR3: CASSRTSGSNEQFF; DNA: TGTGCCAGCAGTCGGACTAGCGGGAGTAATGAGCAGTTCTTC
V: TRBV7-9; J: TRBJ2-3; size: few; D: TRBD2; CDR3: CASSPEVGLALGTDTQYF; DNA: TGTGCCAGCAGCCCCGAAGTGGGACTAGCGTTGGGCACAGATACGCAGTATTTT
V: TRBV5-1; J: TRBJ2-5; size: -; D: -; CDR3: CASSREIAALTEEETQYF; DNA: TGCGCCAGCAGCCGCGAAATAGCGGCCCTTACTGAGGAGGAGACCCAGTACTTC
V: TRBV5-6; J: TRBJ2-2; size: -; D: -; CDR3: CASSLARQYTGELFF; DNA: TGTGCCAGCAGCTTGGCCCGACAGTACACCGGGGAGCTGTTTTTT
V: TRBV19; J: TRBJ1-2; size: -; D: -; CDR3: CASTPGASPYGYTF; DNA: TGTGCCAGTACCCCTGGGGCATCTCCTTATGGCTACACCTTC
V: TRBV28; J: TRBJ1-2; size: -; D: TRBD1; CDR3: CASSLGQGAFNYGYTF; DNA: TGTGCCAGCAGTTTGGGACAGGGGGCGTTCAACTATGGCTACACCTTC
V: TRBV29-1; J: TRBJ1-1; size: few; D: TRBD1; CDR3: CSVDRGTEAFF; DNA: TGCAGCGTCGACAGGGGTACTGAAGCTTTCTTT
V: TRBV28; J: TRBJ1-5; size: few; D: -; CDR3: CASSLYRAANQPQHF; DNA: TGTGCCAGCAGTTTATATCGGGCCGCAAATCAGCCCCAGCATTTT
V: TRBV4-1; J: TRBJ2-7; size: once; D: -; CDR3: CASSHAQGAGYEQYF; DNA: TGCGCCAGCAGCCACGCACAGGGCGCCGGGTACGAGCAGTACTTC
V: TRBV6-5; J: TRBJ2-1; size: -; D: TRBD2; CDR3: CASSWRTSLNNEQFF; DNA: TGTGCCAGCAGTTGGAGGACTAGCTTAAACAATGAGCAGTTCTTC
V: TRBV29-1; J: TRBJ1-1; size: few; D: -; CDR3: CSVVTTEAFF; DNA: TGCAGCGTTGTTACCACTGAAGCTTTCTTT
V: TRBV7-2; J: TRBJ2-1; size: -; D: -; CDR3: CASSFLASVYNEQFF; DNA: TGTGCCAGCAGCTTCCTAGCGTCGGTCTACAATGAGCAGTTCTTC
V: TRBV7-9; J: TRBJ2-7; size: once; D: -; CDR3: CASSLAQGSRNEQYF; DNA: TGTGCCAGCAGCTTAGCGCAGGGGAGTAGGAACGAGCAGTACTTC
V: TRBV7-8; J: TRBJ2-2; size: -; D: TRBD2; CDR3: CASSFWTSGRENTGELFF; DNA: TGTGCCAGCAGCTTCTGGACTAGCGGGAGGGAGAACACCGGGGAGCTGTTTTTT
V: TRBV6-1; J: TRBJ1-1; size: -; D: -; CDR3: CASSEGWGANTEAFF; DNA: TGTGCCAGCAGTGAAGGATGGGGGGCCAACACTGAAGCTTTCTTT
V: TRBV27; J: TRBJ2-3; size: -; D: -; CDR3: CASSLSSFDTQYF; DNA: TGTGCCAGCAGTTTATCCTCTTTCGATACGCAGTATTTT
V: TRBV27; J: TRBJ2-5; size: -; D: TRBD2; CDR3: CASSPECGGRQETQYF; DNA: TGTGCCAGCAGCCCTGAGTGCGGCGGGAGGCAGGAGACCCAGTACTTC
V: TRBV2; J: TRBJ1-2; size: -; D: -; CDR3: CASSGGWSWGGYTF; DNA: TGTGCCAGCAGTGGCGGCTGGTCTTGGGGTGGCTACACCTTC
V: TRBV2; J: TRBJ1-5; size: -; D: TRBD1; CDR3: CASREQGAQPQHF; DNA: TGTGCCAGCAGAGAACAGGGGGCTCAGCCCCAGCATTTT
V: TRBV28; J: TRBJ2-6; size: -; D: TRBD1; CDR3: CASSFLIDTDRIFSGANVLTF; DNA: TGTGCCAGCAGTTTTCTCATTGATACGGACAGGATTTTCTCTGGGGCCAACGTCCTGACTTTC
V: TRBV9; J: TRBJ2-7; size: -; D: -; CDR3: CASSVEQVPYEQYF; DNA: TGTGCCAGCAGCGTAGAACAGGTACCCTACGAGCAGTACTTC
V: TRBV5-6; J: TRBJ2-7; size: -; D: -; CDR3: CASSPAGGDEQYF; DNA: TGTGCCAGCTCACCCGCTGGGGGAGACGAGCAGTACTTC
V: TRBV5-1; J: TRBJ2-4; size: -; D: -; CDR3: CASSLEVGGGIAKNIQYF; DNA: TGCGCCAGCAGCTTGGAAGTAGGTGGGGGTATAGCCAAAAACATTCAGTACTTC
V: TRBV5-4; J: TRBJ2-3; size: -; D: -; CDR3: CASSLGLTDTQYF; DNA: TGTGCCAGCAGCTTGGGTCTGACAGATACGCAGTATTTT
V: TRBV6-5; J: TRBJ2-1; size: -; D: -; CDR3: CASSSAPNAYNEQFF; DNA: TGTGCCAGCAGTTCCGCCCCGAACGCCTACAATGAGCAGTTCTTC
V: TRBV4-1; J: TRBJ1-5; size: -; D: -; CDR3: CASSQDPGDWRNQPQHF; DNA: TGCGCCAGCAGCCAAGATCCGGGGGATTGGCGCAATCAGCCCCAGCATTTT
V: TRBV7-9; J: TRBJ2-1; size: -; D: -; CDR3: CASSPRTSDEQFF; DNA: TGTGCCAGCAGCCCCCGTACGAGCGATGAGCAGTTCTTC
V: TRBV15; J: TRBJ2-1; size: -; D: -; CDR3: CATRTMVSYNEQFF; DNA: TGTGCCACAAGGACAATGGTCTCCTACAATGAGCAGTTCTTC
V: TRBV7-8; J: TRBJ2-7; size: -; D: -; CDR3: CASSLESPEQYF; DNA: TGTGCCAGCAGCTTAGAGTCCCCCGAGCAGTACTTC
V: TRBV2; J: TRBJ2-7; size: -; D: -; CDR3: CASSGQPDAQYF; DNA: TGTGCCAGCAGCGGACAGCCGGACGCGCAGTACTTC
V: TRBV27; J: TRBJ2-2; size: -; D: -; CDR3: CASSPGQTNTGELFF; DNA: TGTGCCAGCAGCCCTGGACAGACGAACACCGGGGAGCTGTTTTTT
V: TRBV25-1; J: TRBJ1-1; size: -; D: -; CDR3: CASSERGFTEAFF; DNA: TGTGCCAGCAGTGAACGGGGGTTTACTGAAGCTTTCTTT
V: TRBV14; J: TRBJ2-7; size: -; D: TRBD2; CDR3: CASSQDSSGRFYEQYF; DNA: TGTGCCAGCAGCCAAGATAGCAGCGGGAGGTTCTACGAGCAGTACTTC
V: TRBV28; J: TRBJ2-7; size: -; D: TRBD2; CDR3: CASRLAGSYEQYF; DNA: TGTGCCAGCAGACTAGCGGGGTCCTACGAGCAGTACTTC
V: TRBV28; J: TRBJ1-2; size: -; D: TRBD1; CDR3: CASTPAKGAGNYGYTF; DNA: TGTGCCAGCACCCCCGCTAAGGGGGCGGGTAACTATGGCTACACCTTC
V: TRBV9; J: TRBJ1-4; size: -; D: -; CDR3: CASSAGGLGEKLFF; DNA: TGTGCCAGCAGCGCGGGAGGCCTAGGTGAAAAACTGTTTTTT
V: TRBV7-9; J: TRBJ1-4; size: -; D: TRBD1; CDR3: CASSRGQGLREKLFF; DNA: TGTGCCAGCAGTCGCGGACAGGGCTTGCGGGAAAAACTGTTTTTT
V: TRBV7-2; J: TRBJ2-1; size: -; D: TRBD2; CDR3: CASSLAGARTGTSSNEQFF; DNA: TGTGCCAGCAGCTTAGCGGGGGCGAGGACCGGGACTAGCTCCAATGAGCAGTTCTTC
V: TRBV4-2; J: TRBJ2-2; size: -; D: TRBD2; CDR3: CASSQESGRITGELFF; DNA: TGTGCCAGCAGCCAAGAGAGCGGGAGAATTACCGGGGAGCTGTTTTTT
V: TRBV9; J: TRBJ2-3; size: -; D: -; CDR3: CASSVESYTDTQYF; DNA: TGTGCCAGCAGCGTAGAATCTTACACAGATACGCAGTATTTT
V: TRBV7-6; J: TRBJ2-2; size: -; D: -; CDR3: CASSLGTGTGELFF; DNA: TGTGCCAGCAGCTTAGGAACTGGCACCGGGGAGCTGTTTTTT
V: TRBV30; J: TRBJ1-5; size: -; D: -; CDR3: CAWSVLPGLGQPQHF; DNA: TGTGCCTGGAGTGTACTCCCAGGCCTGGGGCAGCCCCAGCATTTT
V: TRBV27; J: TRBJ2-5; size: -; D: TRBD1; CDR3: CASSLSGGTGDETQYF; DNA: TGTGCCAGCAGTTTATCAGGTGGGACAGGGGACGAGACCCAGTACTTC
V: TRBV2; J: TRBJ1-3; size: -; D: TRBD1; CDR3: CASSETGAISGNTIYF; DNA: TGTGCCAGCAGTGAAACAGGGGCCATCTCTGGAAACACCATATATTTT
V: TRBV7-9; J: TRBJ2-6; size: -; D: -; CDR3: CASSLDRATTHSGANVLTF; DNA: TGTGCCAGCAGCTTAGACCGGGCAACAACCCACTCTGGGGCCAACGTCCTGACTTTC
V: TRBV6-5; J: TRBJ2-7; size: -; D: -; CDR3: CASRPGGTYEQYF; DNA: TGTGCCAGCAGACCCGGAGGAACCTACGAGCAGTACTTC
V: TRBV5-6; J: TRBJ1-1; size: once; D: -; CDR3: CASSQSTEAFF; DNA: TGTGCCAGCAGTCAAAGCACTGAAGCTTTCTTT
V: TRBV5-1; J: TRBJ2-1; size: -; D: -; CDR3: CASSLAPGLNEQFF; DNA: TGCGCCAGCAGCTTGGCACCCGGACTCAATGAGCAGTTCTTC
V: TRBV30; J: TRBJ1-1; size: -; D: -; CDR3: CAWRFSLLTEAFF; DNA: TGTGCCTGGAGGTTTTCTTTGTTAACTGAAGCTTTCTTT
V: TRBV9; J: TRBJ2-7; size: -; D: TRBD2; CDR3: CASSGSGSAHEQYF; DNA: TGTGCCAGCAGCGGTAGCGGGAGCGCCCACGAGCAGTACTTC
V: TRBV9; J: TRBJ2-3; size: -; D: TRBD2; CDR3: CASSLAGYTDTQYF; DNA: TGTGCCAGCAGCTTAGCGGGGTACACAGATACGCAGTATTTT
V: TRBV5-4; J: TRBJ2-7; size: -; D: -; CDR3: CASSSGQSYEQYF; DNA: TGTGCCAGCAGCTCCGGACAGTCCTACGAGCAGTACTTC
V: TRBV19; J: TRBJ1-1; size: -; D: TRBD1; CDR3: CASRDRLNTEAFF; DNA: TGTGCCAGTAGGGACAGGTTGAACACTGAAGCTTTCTTT